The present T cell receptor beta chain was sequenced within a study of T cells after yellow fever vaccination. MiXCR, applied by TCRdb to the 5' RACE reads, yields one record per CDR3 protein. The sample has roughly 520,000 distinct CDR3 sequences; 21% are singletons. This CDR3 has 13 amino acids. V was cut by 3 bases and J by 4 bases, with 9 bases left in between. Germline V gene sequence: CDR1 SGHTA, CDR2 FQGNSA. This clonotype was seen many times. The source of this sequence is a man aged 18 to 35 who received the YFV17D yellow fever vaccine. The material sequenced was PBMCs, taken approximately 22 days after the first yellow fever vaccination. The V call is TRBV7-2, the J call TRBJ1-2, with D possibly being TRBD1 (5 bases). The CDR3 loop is CASSFDRFYGYTF. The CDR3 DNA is TGTGCCAGCAGCTTTGACAGATTCTATGGCTACACCTTC.